This T cell receptor (beta chain) was captured by sequencing in a study of cytomegalovirus exposure and HLA in healthy donors. The overall study: Unique TCR beta sequences numbering approximately 120 million came from about 180 million T cells in an earlier analysis. Regarding the study as a whole: TCR beta sequences reportedly predicted most subjects' HLA-A and HLA-B alleles accurately. Apparent HLA restriction characterized most CMV-associated TCR beta chains in a later analysis.

CDR3 length equals 14 residues. Trimming cost V 4 bases and J 4 bases, with 13 bases left between them. Per germline, CDR1 MDHEN and CDR2 SYDVKM. Of note for this clone: Its target is not known.

PCR employed 60 Vbeta and 13 Jbeta primers. In the original workflow: The authors later counted tens of millions of unique TCR beta chains, around 9.9 million of them shared. Generated by immunoSEQ multiplex PCR, the TCRdb table keeps only in-frame clones and is missing some. V and J calls and clone size are as listed in that table; D and trimming were resolved from the DNA. The data show 150,000 to 200,000 clones, with just over 75% seen just once and 1.5% to 2% held by the top ten. The specimen sequenced was PBMCs. The chain recombines TRBV28 with TRBJ1-2; a weak D match, TRBD1 (6 bases). The receptor was derived from a man aged 25 to 40 in good health and CMV-seronegative. The CDR3 region has the DNA TGTGCCAGCAGTTCGGGGGGCATAGGCTATGGCTACACCTTC. It codes for CASSSGGIGYGYTF.